What follows are 18 T cell receptor beta chains derived from one specimen sequenced in a study of cytomegalovirus exposure and HLA in healthy donors. In the PCR, 60 Vbeta and 13 Jbeta primers were used. Method: immunoSEQ multiplex PCR; TCRdb's copy keeps in-frame clones and lacks some. This sample has about 180,000 clones, with about 78% found just once. The sample consisted of PBMCs. These receptors were obtained from a man between 60 and 75 years old in good health and CMV-seronegative.

This clone was recorded once. Other DNA sequences from this sample encode an identical CDR3 as well. The chain has TRBV10-3 and TRBJ2-7, with no clear D. The germline CDR1 and CDR2 sequences are ENHRY and SYGVKD. Trimming cost V 3 bases and J 3 bases, with 3 bases left between them. The CDR3 runs to 11 residues. As DNA, the CDR3 is TGTGCCATCAGTGATCTCTACGAGCAGTACTTC. Its protein product is CAISDLYEQYF.

The chain is built from TRBV5-1 and TRBJ2-7, with 10 bases lining up with TRBD2. Germline CDR1 reads SGHRS; CDR2 reads YFSETQ. This CDR3 has 23 residues. J gave up 3 bases and V 2 bases, and 29 bases lay outside the gene matches. The CDR3 loop reads CASSLVPRGSGGAYRFGFYEQYF. The CDR3, as DNA: TGCGCCAGCAGCTTAGTCCCCAGGGGGAGCGGGGGGGCCTATCGCTTCGGCTTCTACGAGCAGTACTTC.

In DNA form, the CDR3 reads TGTGCCAGCAGTTACTCGGGGGGGAGTCCACGTGGGGAGCTGTTTTTT. Its protein is CASSYSGGSPRGELFF. V and J are TRBV6-6 and TRBJ2-2; 7 bases are shared with TRBD2. This CDR3 is built from 16 residues. Germline V gives CDR1 MNHNY, CDR2 SVGAGI (reference sequence). The trim removed 0 bases at V and 8 bases at J, leaving 9 bases unmatched.

The chain uses TRBV5-1 and TRBJ1-1; a weak D match, TRBD1 (5 bases). Germline CDR1 reads SGHRS; CDR2 reads YFSETQ. The CDR3 totals 15 residues. With 2 bases removed from V and 1 base from J, the gap between germline ends came to 12 bases. This CDR3 reads CASSLDDRSNTEAFF. CDR3 nucleotide sequence: TGCGCCAGCAGCTTAGACGACAGATCGAACACTGAAGCTTTCTTT.

J is TRBJ2-7 and V is TRBV28; weak D call: TRBD1 (5 bases). Germline V CDR1 and CDR2: MDHEN, SYDVKM. The CDR3 has 13 amino acids. V was cut by 3 bases and J by 1 base, with 7 bases left in between. In DNA form, the CDR3 reads TGTGCCAGCAGTTTTCAGGGTTCCTACGAGCAGTACTTC. Its protein is CASSFQGSYEQYF. The full variable domain, with the rest looked up from reference TRBV28 and TRBJ2-7, is DVKVTQSSRYLVKRTGEKVFLECVQDMDHENMFWYRQDPGLGLRLIYFSYDVKMKEKGDIPEGYSVSREKKERFSLILESASTNQTSMYLCASSFQGSYEQYFGPGTRLTVT.

The chain employs TRBV6-1 and TRBJ2-4, with a weak D call TRBD2 (6 bases). The germline V and J ends were trimmed by 2 bases and 0 bases, with 14 bases remaining between them. This CDR3 region has 17 residues. Germline V lookup: CDR1 MNHNS, CDR2 SASEGT. The CDR3, as DNA: TGTGCCAGCAGTGAAATACGGGGGTTGGGAGCCAAAAACATTCAGTACTTC. This codes for CASSEIRGLGAKNIQYF.

The chain links TRBV5-1 to TRBJ2-1; 14 bases align to TRBD2. Unmatched junction bases numbered 3, after V lost 3 bases and J lost 7 bases. Germline-derived CDR1 and CDR2 are SGHRS and YFSETQ. The CDR3 is 15 residues long. CDR3 residues: CASSSGLAGANEQFF. DNA for the CDR3: TGCGCCAGCAGCTCGGGACTAGCGGGAGCTAATGAGCAGTTCTTC.

The chain employs TRBV27 and TRBJ1-4, with D unclear. Trimming stripped 5 bases from V and 5 bases from J, with 18 bases between. This CDR3 has 16 amino acids. In germline, CDR1 is MNHEY, CDR2 SMNVEV (reference sequence). The DNA for the CDR3 is TGTGCCAGCAGTCCCACCCCGGGAAGGGCGAATGAAAAACTGTTTTTT. The encoded protein is CASSPTPGRANEKLFF.

The chain uses TRBV27 and TRBJ1-4; D is unclear. The CDR3 has 13 residues. CDR1 MNHEY and CDR2 SMNVEV come from the germline V gene (reference sequence). With 6 bases removed from V and 4 bases from J, the gap between germline ends came to 9 bases. This CDR3 is CASSRANNEKLFF. CDR3 coding DNA: TGTGCCAGCAGCCGCGCAAATAATGAAAAACTGTTTTTT.

The chain employs TRBV2 and TRBJ2-7, with TRBD2 identical over 8 bases. From germline, CDR1 is SNHLY and CDR2 FYNNEI. This CDR3 comprises 14 residues. V was clipped by 3 bases and J by 2 bases; unmatched bases: 3. CDR3 coding DNA: TGTGCCAGCAGTGATAGCGGGATCACCTACGAGCAGTACTTC. This codes for CASSDSGITYEQYF.

The V call is TRBV29-1, the J call TRBJ2-1; TRBD2 aligns across 7 bases. J gave up 8 bases and V 8 bases, and 9 bases lay outside the gene matches. The CDR3 runs to 12 residues. Germline V gives CDR1 SQVTM, CDR2 ANQGSEA. CDR3 protein: CSTGGGYDEQFF. Here the CDR3 DNA reads TGCAGCACAGGCGGGGGATACGATGAGCAGTTCTTC.

V usage is TRBV7-2 and J usage is TRBJ2-1, with 14 bases that match TRBD2. The ends lost 5 bases at V and 9 bases at J; junction bases unmatched: 6. Germline V gives CDR1 SGHTA, CDR2 FQGNSA. The CDR3 consists of 15 residues. CDR3 DNA: TGTGCCAGCAGCGAACCGGGACTAGCGGGAGCTGAGCAGTTCTTC. Translating gives CASSEPGLAGAEQFF.

J is TRBJ1-3 and V is TRBV9; no definite D call. Germline CDR1 and CDR2: SGDLS and YYNGEE. Deletions cut 6 bases from V and 0 bases from J, with 13 bases between. The CDR3 is 15 amino acids. The CDR3 protein is CASKGRTGSGNTIYF. DNA for the CDR3: TGTGCCAGCAAAGGGAGGACCGGCTCTGGAAACACCATATATTTT. Full variable domain (remainder filled in from reference TRBV9 and TRBJ1-3): DSGVTQTPKHLITATGQRVTLRCSPRSGDLSVYWYQQSLDQGLQFLIQYYNGEERAKGNILERFSAQQFPDLHSELNLSSLELGDSALYFCASKGRTGSGNTIYFGEGSWLTVV.

The chain employs TRBV28 and TRBJ2-1; D gene uncertain. The CDR3 runs to 12 residues. The V gene's germline CDR1 is MDHEN and CDR2 SYDVKM. V dropped 5 bases and J dropped 4 bases, with 6 bases sitting between them. This CDR3 reads CASSNYYNEQFF. The CDR3 DNA is TGTGCCAGCAGTAACTATTACAATGAGCAGTTCTTC.

This clone was observed a single time. The chain couples TRBV20-1 to TRBJ1-2; D ambiguous. CDR1 is DFQATT and CDR2 is SNEGSKA in the germline V gene (reference sequence). The CDR3 runs to 11 residues. Trimming took 0 bases from V and 12 from J, leaving 11 bases between them. The CDR3 nucleotides read TGCAGTGCTAGAGATCGGGGTTGGGACACCTTC. It yields the protein CSARDRGWDTF.

This clone occurred a few times. The chain joins TRBV9 to TRBJ1-1; D remains ambiguous. The V end was cut by 0 bases, the J end by 0 bases, with 15 bases between. The CDR3 has 17 amino acids. Germline V gives CDR1 SGDLS, CDR2 YYNGEE. CDR3 coding DNA: TGTGCCAGCAGCGTAGACCCTCAACTACTTATGAACACTGAAGCTTTCTTT. Translating it yields CASSVDPQLLMNTEAFF. Drawing the rest from reference TRBV9 and TRBJ1-1, the complete variable domain is DSGVTQTPKHLITATGQRVTLRCSPRSGDLSVYWYQQSLDQGLQFLIQYYNGEERAKGNILERFSAQQFPDLHSELNLSSLELGDSALYFCASSVDPQLLMNTEAFFGQGTRLTVV.

The chain couples TRBV2 to TRBJ1-1; D not resolved. The CDR3 totals 14 residues. Trimming pared 0 bases from V and 5 bases from J, leaving 10 bases between. Germline-derived CDR1 and CDR2 are SNHLY and FYNNEI. CDR3 sequence reads: CASSEALGGTEAFF. The CDR3 bases are TGTGCCAGCAGTGAAGCGCTGGGAGGGACTGAAGCTTTCTTT.

The chain links TRBV5-1 to TRBJ2-7; 8 positions match TRBD1. The junction had 9 bases not matched to a gene; V was cut back by 0 bases and J by 1 base. This CDR3 has 17 amino acids. Germline values: CDR1 SGHRS, CDR2 YFSETQ. The CDR3 DNA reads TGCGCCAGCAGCTTGGCCCTCCGGACAGGGAAGTCCTACGAGCAGTACTTC. This codes for CASSLALRTGKSYEQYF.